This entry features one T cell receptor beta chain sequence. Its cognate antigen is unknown. This entry belongs to a study of shared clonotypes between healthy human individuals. Study context: Donor composition was a couple of women and a few men, aged 18 to 49.

CD45RO-negative cells were positively selected for CCR7, leaving out terminally differentiated effector memory CD45RA+ cells. How the authors handled the data: ImmunoSEQ output lacked quality scores and full-length reads, limiting matched filtering. Clones were read by immunoSEQ multiplex PCR, and TCRdb kept only the in-frame ones, dropping some. D and trimming were read from the DNA, whereas the V and J calls and clone size are those reported in that table. The data hold about 700,000 clones, with roughly nine tenths observed a single time. Overall study findings and caveats: Large sequencing depth failed to make sorted-subset sequencing complete, rarefaction showed.

The receptor was isolated from a man in his thirties or forties in good health. The sequenced material came from naive CD8+ T cells sorted from blood.

The CDR3, as DNA: TGTGCCAGCATCCTAGGGGAGGGGATGAACACTGAAGCTTTCTTT. Translated, it gives CASILGEGMNTEAFF. This sequence joins TRBV28 and TRBJ1-1, with D possibly matching TRBD1 (5 bases). The V end was cut by 7 bases, the J end by 0 bases, with 15 bases between. Per the germline V gene, CDR1 is MDHEN and CDR2 is SYDVKM. The CDR3 length is 15 residues.